The TCR beta chain under discussion was sequenced for a study of radiation and T cells in renal cell carcinoma. Broader study findings: From baseline, blood top tumor clonotypes peaked at 2 weeks post-radiation.

Sequencing was performed with immunoSEQ multiplex PCR; in TCRdb, only in-frame clones are kept and a portion is missing. The top ten hold 12% of the sample, which has 140,000 or so clones, roughly 90% seen once. Germline-derived CDR1 and CDR2 are GTSNPN and SVGIG (reference sequence). CDR3 size: 15 residues. The ends were cut back, 8 bases at V and 3 bases at J, with 17 bases in the middle. Time point in this sample: baseline pretreatment blood. Described treatment: 15 Gy SBRT to primary tumor, nephrectomy 4 weeks later. Blood was sampled at baseline, 2 weeks and 4 weeks after SBRT. To note about this clone: The antigen remains undetermined.

Sequences were derived from blood, sampled from a patient whose treatment included radiotherapy and nephrectomy. The sequence was collected from a woman aged 45-65 years with renal cell carcinoma. The chain uses TRBV30 and TRBJ1-6, with D maybe TRBD1 (6 bases). CDR3 amino acids: CAVTGTPNYNSPLHF. The CDR3, as DNA: TGTGCCGTTACCGGGACACCCAACTATAATTCACCCCTCCACTTT.